The 10 T cell receptor beta chains below come from one sample, sequenced in a study of cytomegalovirus exposure and HLA in healthy donors. Profiling relied on immunoSEQ multiplex PCR, and the TCRdb table lists in-frame clones only, not all of them. Among 90,000 to 140,000 clones listed, roughly 86% were seen once. The specimen was PBMCs. These TCRs come from a woman between 18 and 29 years old in good health and CMV-seropositive.

CDR3 protein: CASTWENNSPLHF. The CDR3 DNA sequence: TGTGCCAGTACTTGGGAGAATAATTCACCCCTCCACTTT. The rearrangement uses TRBV19 and TRBJ1-6, with no clear D. The V gene lost 7 bases and the J gene lost 5 bases, with 9 bases spanning the gap. The CDR3 sequence is 13 residues long. Germline CDR1 reads LNHDA; CDR2 reads SQIVND (reference sequence).

This chain connects TRBV4-1 to TRBJ2-6; 8 nucleotides match TRBD1. CDR3 size: 18 residues. Germline lookup yields CDR1 MGHRA and CDR2 YSYEKL. Trimming cost V 2 bases and J 0 bases; bases outside gene matches: 6. In DNA form, the CDR3 reads TGCGCCAGCAGCCAAACCGGGACAGGTCTCTCTGGGGCCAACGTCCTGACTTTC. Translated, it gives CASSQTGTGLSGANVLTF.

In its sample, this clone was seen once. This chain connects TRBV5-5 to TRBJ2-2, with D possibly matching TRBD1 (6 bases). V lost 3 bases and J lost 1, with 13 bases in between. There are 16 residues in the CDR3. The germline CDR1 and CDR2 sequences are SGHKS and YYEKEE (reference sequence). The chain's CDR3 is CASSSGQILNTGELFF. Written as DNA, the CDR3 is TGTGCCAGCAGCTCAGGACAGATACTGAACACCGGGGAGCTGTTTTTT.

V and J are TRBV15 and TRBJ2-1; D call uncertain. The CDR3 totals 16 residues. Germline V gene data show CDR1 as LNHNV and CDR2 as YYDKDF (reference sequence). Trimming took 0 bases from V and 4 from J, leaving 13 bases between them. This CDR3 reads CATSRDLLSGYNEQFF. The CDR3 nucleotides are TGTGCCACCAGCAGAGATCTACTATCCGGGTACAATGAGCAGTTCTTC.

This sequence joins TRBV15 and TRBJ1-4, with 7 bases lining up with TRBD1. V shed 2 bases, J shed 6 bases, and the junction held 6 bases outside the gene matches. In germline, CDR1 is LNHNV, CDR2 YYDKDF (reference sequence). The CDR3 is made up of 15 amino acids. CDR3 loop: CATSRKQGIDEKLFF. The CDR3 DNA follows: TGTGCCACCAGCAGAAAACAGGGGATAGATGAAAAACTGTTTTTT.

Notes on this clone: Compared with germline, one end of the junction differs, possibly owing to a read error. The J gene is TRBJ2-3, the V gene TRBV7-7; a weak D match, TRBD2 (5 bases). Germline assignment: CDR1 SSHAT and CDR2 FNYEAQ (reference sequence). The CDR3 loop spans 13 amino acids. The CDR3 DNA reads TGTGCTAGCAGCTTCGGGGTCACAGATACGCAGTATTTT. Residues: CASSFGVTDTQYF.

This rearrangement joins TRBV30 to TRBJ1-2; 7 positions agree with TRBD1. The germline CDR1 and CDR2 sequences are GTSNPN and SVGIG (reference sequence). V shed 2 bases and J 7 bases; nucleotides not matched to a gene: 7. CDR3 length equals 13 residues. The CDR3: CAWSTTGASGYTF. CDR3 nucleotides: TGTGCCTGGAGTACCACAGGGGCGAGTGGCTACACCTTC.

V usage is TRBV28 and J usage is TRBJ2-7, with a possible D match to TRBD2 (6 bases). V dropped 4 bases and J dropped 4 bases, with 11 bases sitting between them. The CDR3 extends over 13 amino acids. The germline V gene encodes CDR1 MDHEN and CDR2 SYDVKM. The CDR3 sequence is CASSSPGRYEQYF. The CDR3 bases are TGTGCCAGCAGTTCCCCAGGGAGGTACGAGCAGTACTTC.

The chain recombines TRBV19 with TRBJ1-1; no clear D. Germline V lookup: CDR1 LNHDA, CDR2 SQIVND (reference sequence). Trimming left V 4 bases short and J 4 bases short, with 13 bases between. The CDR3 loop spans 14 amino acids. The CDR3 bases are TGTGCCAGTAGTACGCCCGGGAGAGGCACTGAAGCTTTCTTT. Protein product: CASSTPGRGTEAFF.

The V call is TRBV4-1, the J call TRBJ2-2, with 9 positions matching TRBD1. After removal of 1 base from V and 7 bases from J, the junction contained 7 bases not matched to a gene. From germline, CDR1 is MGHRA and CDR2 YSYEKL. This CDR3 contains 16 residues. The CDR3 nucleotides read TGCGCCAGCAGCCAAGGGGGACAGGGCCGGTACGGGGAGCTGTTTTTT. It is translated as CASSQGGQGRYGELFF.